Listed here are 21 T cell receptor beta chains from one sample, sequenced in a study of shared clonotypes between healthy human individuals. Measured with immunoSEQ multiplex PCR; TCRdb has only the in-frame clones, and not every one. The profile shows over 1.4 million clones, roughly 96% of them singletons. Material for sequencing was naive CD4+ T cells sorted from blood. Subset defined: CD45RA+ positively selected. Source of these receptors: a man under 40 in good health.

The V gene is TRBV5-1, the J gene TRBJ2-1; D perhaps matches TRBD1 (5 bases). Trimming cost V 1 base and J 5 bases, with 10 bases left between them. Germline V gene lookup returns CDR1 SGHRS and CDR2 YFSETQ. The CDR3 runs to 14 residues. CDR3 in DNA: TGCGCCAGCAGCTTGAGAACAGGAAACAATGAGCAGTTCTTC. Amino acid sequence: CASSLRTGNNEQFF.

The chain is built from TRBV5-6 and TRBJ2-3; D uncertain. This CDR3 comprises 12 residues. The V and J ends lost 0 bases and 3 bases respectively, with 2 bases between them. Germline CDR1 is SGHDT and CDR2 is YYEEEE. The CDR3 DNA is TGTGCCAGCAGCTTGGCTACAGATACGCAGTATTTT. This translates into CASSLATDTQYF.

The CDR3 here is CASSADLGDYEQYF. CDR3 in DNA: TGTGCCAGCAGCGCCGACCTGGGAGACTACGAGCAGTACTTC. The V and J genes are TRBV9 and TRBJ2-7; the D gene is possibly TRBD2 (5 bases). This CDR3 region has 14 residues. Trimming removed 3 bases from V and 3 bases from J, with 13 bases in between. Per the germline V gene, CDR1 is SGDLS and CDR2 is YYNGEE.

A few counts support this clone. The J gene is TRBJ1-1, the V gene TRBV2, with D perhaps TRBD1 (5 bases). The CDR3 length is 11 residues. With 7 bases removed from V and 7 bases from J, the gap between germline ends came to 10 bases. Germline assignment: CDR1 SNHLY and CDR2 FYNNEI. The CDR3 reads CASKVDSEAFF. The DNA of the CDR3 is TGTGCCAGCAAGGTAGACAGTGAAGCTTTCTTT.

The chain combines TRBV9 with TRBJ1-2; maybe TRBD1 (5 bases). V was clipped by 4 bases and J by 4 bases, with 17 bases between them. Germline CDR1 reads SGDLS; CDR2 reads YYNGEE. CDR3 size: 15 residues. The CDR3 nucleotides are TGTGCCAGCAGCCCGGAGGGACGACGCGGCTATGGCTACACCTTC. The encoded protein is CASSPEGRRGYGYTF. Supplemented by reference TRBV9 and TRBJ1-2, the full variable domain reads DSGVTQTPKHLITATGQRVTLRCSPRSGDLSVYWYQQSLDQGLQFLIQYYNGEERAKGNILERFSAQQFPDLHSELNLSSLELGDSALYFCASSPEGRRGYGYTFGSGTRLTVV.

The J gene is TRBJ2-2, the V gene TRBV6-1; the D is unclear. The CDR3 is made up of 14 amino acids. Trimming pared 1 base from V and 7 bases from J, leaving 10 bases between. Germline V gene data show CDR1 as MNHNS and CDR2 as SASEGT. The CDR3 nucleotides read TGTGCCAGCAGTGAAGGCAGTTACCACGGGGAGCTGTTTTTT. This translates into CASSEGSYHGELFF.

The chain has TRBV28 and TRBJ2-3; D is unresolved. CDR1 and CDR2 (germline): MDHEN, SYDVKM. The CDR3 has 12 residues. Trimming pared 7 bases from V and 7 bases from J, leaving 12 bases between. CDR3 sequence (DNA): TGTGCCAGCAAGAATGACGGCCATACGCAGTATTTT. Translating gives CASKNDGHTQYF.

This sequence joins TRBV6-6 and TRBJ1-5; D uncertain. The V end was cut by 2 bases, the J end by 9 bases, with 11 bases between. CDR3 size: 13 residues. The germline V gene has CDR1 MNHNY and CDR2 SVGAGI (reference sequence). Written as DNA, the CDR3 is TGTGCCAGCAGTTACGGGTCAGGCCGGCCCCAGCATTTT. Its protein product is CASSYGSGRPQHF.

This rearrangement joins TRBV23-1 to TRBJ2-1; 8 nucleotides agree with TRBD2. TRBV23-1 is labeled an ORF, and its function is uncertain. This CDR3 comprises 15 residues. V gave up 2 bases and J gave up 5 bases; unmatched junction bases: 5. The CDR3 DNA reads as TGCGCCAGCAGTCAAGGACTAGCTTTACACAATGAGCAGTTCTTC. Protein product: CASSQGLALHNEQFF.

J is TRBJ2-5 and V is TRBV4-2; D is perhaps TRBD1 (5 bases). Germline CDR1 and CDR2: LGHNA and YNFKEQ. V was pared by 1 base and J by 5 bases, with 11 bases between. This CDR3 spans 14 amino acids. CDR3 DNA sequence: TGTGCCAGCAGCCAAGCGGCAGGGTTCGAGACCCAGTACTTC. Protein product: CASSQAAGFETQYF.

This clone was found once. CDR3 in amino acids: CASSPPGLAGGNEQFF. As DNA, the CDR3 is TGTGCCAGCAGCCCCCCAGGACTAGCGGGAGGCAATGAGCAGTTCTTC. The V gene is TRBV14, the J gene TRBJ2-1; 14 bases map to TRBD2. The CDR3 length is 16 residues. The J segment lost 6 bases and the V segment lost 4 bases, leaving 5 bases of the junction unmatched. Germline CDR1 reads SGHDN; CDR2 reads FVKESK.

The chain combines TRBV27 with TRBJ1-4; D gene ambiguous. CDR3 length: 13 residues. Trimming pared 3 bases from V and 8 bases from J, leaving 10 bases between. Germline-derived CDR1 and CDR2 are MNHEY and SMNVEV (reference sequence). The CDR3 loop is CASSFNIEEKLFF. Here the CDR3 DNA reads TGTGCCAGCAGTTTCAACATCGAGGAAAAACTGTTTTTT.

The chain joins TRBV15 to TRBJ1-5; TRBD1 agrees at 7 bases. The junction had 1 base not matched to a gene; V was cut back by 5 bases and J by 0 bases. CDR1 LNHNV and CDR2 YYDKDF come from the germline V gene (reference sequence). CDR3 length: 14 amino acids. CDR3 protein: CATSDRDSNQPQHF. As DNA, the CDR3 is TGTGCCACCAGCGACAGGGATAGCAATCAGCCCCAGCATTTT.

CDR3 nucleotides: TGTGCCAGCACCTGGGGCTATGCGGGAAGTACGCAGTATTTT. Translated: CASTWGYAGSTQYF. This rearrangement joins TRBV28 to TRBJ2-3, with a possible D match to TRBD2 (6 bases). V gave up 7 bases and J gave up 8 bases, with 19 bases separating them. There are 14 residues in the CDR3. The germline gives CDR1 MDHEN, CDR2 SYDVKM.

Of note for this clone: This CDR3 is also generated by other DNA sequences in the sample. The genes are TRBV28 and TRBJ2-2, with no clear D. Trimming left V 2 bases short and J 6 bases short, with 7 bases between. The germline gives CDR1 MDHEN, CDR2 SYDVKM. The length of the CDR3 is 13 residues. CDR3 sequence: CASSLGIPGELFF. In nucleotides, the CDR3 is TGTGCCAGCAGTTTAGGAATACCCGGGGAGCTGTTTTTT. Based on the CDR3 plus reference TRBV28 and TRBJ2-2, the full variable domain is DVKVTQSSRYLVKRTGEKVFLECVQDMDHENMFWYRQDPGLGLRLIYFSYDVKMKEKGDIPEGYSVSREKKERFSLILESASTNQTSMYLCASSLGIPGELFFGEGSRLTVL.

Details on this clone: The identical CDR3 is also encoded by other nucleotide sequences in the sample. The chain joins TRBV11-2 to TRBJ2-1, with 8 bases matching TRBD2. V dropped 5 bases and J dropped 7; count of bases not matched to a gene: 7. CDR3 length equals 14 residues. Germline loops: CDR1 SGHAT, CDR2 FQNNGV. CDR3 protein: CASSLSGVLNEQFF. In nucleotides, the CDR3 is TGTGCCAGCAGCCTTAGCGGGGTTCTAAATGAGCAGTTCTTC.

CDR3 DNA: TGTGCCAGCAGGACCGACAGGGGGCACGGGGAGCTGTTTTTT. Translated, it gives CASRTDRGHGELFF. The gene calls are TRBV2 and TRBJ2-2; 10 nucleotides agree with TRBD1. CDR3 size: 14 residues. Unmatched junction bases numbered 5, after V lost 6 bases and J lost 7 bases. The germline CDR1 and CDR2 sequences are SNHLY and FYNNEI.

The J gene is TRBJ2-3, the V gene TRBV2; tentatively, D is TRBD2 (6 bases). Trimming shortened V by 8 bases and J by 3 bases, and 12 bases separated the two germline ends. The CDR3 covers 13 residues. Germline lookup yields CDR1 SNHLY and CDR2 FYNNEI. The CDR3 DNA follows: TGTGCCAGCGCCCGCGCGGGAACAGATACGCAGTATTTT. Amino acid sequence: CASARAGTDTQYF.

This sequence joins TRBV28 and TRBJ2-2; 8 bases are a match to TRBD1. The ends lost 6 bases at V and 0 bases at J; junction bases unmatched: 3. This CDR3 spans 15 amino acids. Germline loops: CDR1 MDHEN, CDR2 SYDVKM. The CDR3 region has the DNA TGTGCCAGCAGGGGACAGGACGCGAACACCGGGGAGCTGTTTTTT. Its translation is CASRGQDANTGELFF.

The rearrangement uses TRBV15 and TRBJ2-7; D is possibly TRBD1 (6 bases). With 1 base removed from V and 2 bases from J, the gap between germline ends came to 6 bases. Germline loops: CDR1 LNHNV, CDR2 YYDKDF (reference sequence). CDR3 size: 13 residues. This CDR3 is CATSRGGPYEQYF. The CDR3 nucleotides read TGTGCCACCAGCAGAGGGGGGCCCTACGAGCAGTACTTC.

The J gene is TRBJ2-1, the V gene TRBV10-3; 7 bases agree with TRBD2. The CDR3 is made up of 14 amino acids. The trim removed 10 bases at V and 3 bases at J, leaving 9 bases unmatched. Germline V gene data show CDR1 as ENHRY and CDR2 as SYGVKD. CDR3 in amino acids: CATKAGSDYNEQFF. As DNA, the CDR3 is TGTGCCACTAAAGCGGGATCAGACTACAATGAGCAGTTCTTC.